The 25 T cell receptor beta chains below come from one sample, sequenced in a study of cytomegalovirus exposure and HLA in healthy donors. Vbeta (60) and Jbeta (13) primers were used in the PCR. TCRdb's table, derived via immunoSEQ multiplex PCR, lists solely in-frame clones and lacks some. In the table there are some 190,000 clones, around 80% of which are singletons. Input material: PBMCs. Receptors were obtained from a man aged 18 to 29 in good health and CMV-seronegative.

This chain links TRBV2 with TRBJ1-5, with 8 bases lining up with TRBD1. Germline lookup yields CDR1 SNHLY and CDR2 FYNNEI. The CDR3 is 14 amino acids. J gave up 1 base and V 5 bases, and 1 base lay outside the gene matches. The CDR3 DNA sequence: TGTGCCAGCAGTTGGACAGGGAGCAATCAGCCCCAGCATTTT. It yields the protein CASSWTGSNQPQHF.

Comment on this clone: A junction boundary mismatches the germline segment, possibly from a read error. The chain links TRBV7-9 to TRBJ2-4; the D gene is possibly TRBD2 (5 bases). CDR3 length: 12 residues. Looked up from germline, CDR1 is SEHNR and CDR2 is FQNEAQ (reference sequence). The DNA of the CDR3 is TGTGCCAGCAGCAAGAGCCCCTTTCCGGGGAACTTC. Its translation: CASSKSPFPGNF.

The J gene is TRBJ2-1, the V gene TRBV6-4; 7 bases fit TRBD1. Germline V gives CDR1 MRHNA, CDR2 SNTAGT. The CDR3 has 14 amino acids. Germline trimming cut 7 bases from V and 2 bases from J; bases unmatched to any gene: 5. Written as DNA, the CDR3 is TGTGCCAGCATTTTAGGACAGGCCTACAATGAGCAGTTCTTC. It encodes CASILGQAYNEQFF.

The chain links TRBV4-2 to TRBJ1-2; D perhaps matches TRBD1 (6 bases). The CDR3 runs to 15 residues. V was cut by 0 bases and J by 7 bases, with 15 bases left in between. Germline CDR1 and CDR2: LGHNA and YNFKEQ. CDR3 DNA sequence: TGTGCCAGCAGCCAAGAAAATACAGGGATGGGTGGCTACACCTTC. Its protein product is CASSQENTGMGGYTF.

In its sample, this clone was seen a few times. This CDR3 is CASSFSGGAGEQYF. Written as DNA, the CDR3 is TGTGCCAGCAGCTTTAGCGGGGGGGCGGGGGAGCAGTACTTC. V is TRBV7-9 and J is TRBJ2-5, with 11 bases lining up with TRBD2. This CDR3 comprises 14 residues. Germline trimming cut 3 bases from V and 11 bases from J; bases unmatched to any gene: 8. The V gene's germline CDR1 is SEHNR and CDR2 FQNEAQ (reference sequence).

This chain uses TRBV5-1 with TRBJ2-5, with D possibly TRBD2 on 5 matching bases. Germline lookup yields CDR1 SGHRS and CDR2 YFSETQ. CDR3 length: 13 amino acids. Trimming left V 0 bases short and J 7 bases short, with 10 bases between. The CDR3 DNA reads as TGCGCCAGCAGCTTGGTCGGGATTGGGACCCAGTACTTC. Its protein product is CASSLVGIGTQYF.

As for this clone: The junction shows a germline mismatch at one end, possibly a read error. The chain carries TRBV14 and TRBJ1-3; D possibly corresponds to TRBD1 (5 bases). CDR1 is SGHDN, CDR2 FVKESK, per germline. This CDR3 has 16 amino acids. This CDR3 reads CVSSPGSRGAGNTIYF. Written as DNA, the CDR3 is TGTGTCAGCAGCCCCGGATCGCGGGGGGCTGGAAACACCATATATTTT.

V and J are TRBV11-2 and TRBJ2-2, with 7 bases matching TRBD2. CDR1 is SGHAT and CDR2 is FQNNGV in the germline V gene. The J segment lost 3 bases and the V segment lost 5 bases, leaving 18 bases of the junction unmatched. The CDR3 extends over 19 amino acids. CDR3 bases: TGTGCCAGCAGCGGGGGTGGCGGGAGCTTTCTTGGAGACACCGGGGAGCTGTTTTTT. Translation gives CASSGGGGSFLGDTGELFF.

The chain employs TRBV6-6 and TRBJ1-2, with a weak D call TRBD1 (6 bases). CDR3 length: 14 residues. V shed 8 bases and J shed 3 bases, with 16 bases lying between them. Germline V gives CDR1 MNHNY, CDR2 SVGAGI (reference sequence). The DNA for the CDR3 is TGTGCCAGCCTATTTCGGGGGGGCGACTATGGCTACACCTTC. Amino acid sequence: CASLFRGGDYGYTF.

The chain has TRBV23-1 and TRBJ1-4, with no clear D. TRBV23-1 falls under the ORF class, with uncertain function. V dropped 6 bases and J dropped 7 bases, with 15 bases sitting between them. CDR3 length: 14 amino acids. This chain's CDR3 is CASSPWHSSEKLFF. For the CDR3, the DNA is TGCGCCAGCAGCCCCTGGCACAGCTCTGAAAAACTGTTTTTT.

CDR3 nucleotide sequence: TGTGCCAGCAGTGAACCGCCAGCCTTCGGGGGGGGCTACACCTTC. Translating gives CASSEPPAFGGGYTF. The V gene is TRBV2, the J gene TRBJ1-2; a possible D gene is TRBD1 (5 bases). Germline V lookup: CDR1 SNHLY, CDR2 FYNNEI. The ends were cut back, 2 bases at V and 8 bases at J, with 18 bases in the middle. The CDR3 sequence is 15 residues long.

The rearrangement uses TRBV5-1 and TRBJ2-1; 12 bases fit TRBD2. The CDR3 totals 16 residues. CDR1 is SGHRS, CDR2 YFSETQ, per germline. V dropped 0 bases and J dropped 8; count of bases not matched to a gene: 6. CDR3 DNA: TGCGCCAGCAGCTTGGACCCTAGCGGGGGGGCGGATGAGCAGTTCTTC. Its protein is CASSLDPSGGADEQFF.

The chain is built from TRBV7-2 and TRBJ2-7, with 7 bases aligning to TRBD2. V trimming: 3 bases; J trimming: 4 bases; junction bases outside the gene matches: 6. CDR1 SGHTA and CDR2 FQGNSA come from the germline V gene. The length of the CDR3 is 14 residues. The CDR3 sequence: CASSLGRGIYEQYF. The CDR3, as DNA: TGTGCCAGCAGCTTGGGGCGGGGGATATACGAGCAGTACTTC.

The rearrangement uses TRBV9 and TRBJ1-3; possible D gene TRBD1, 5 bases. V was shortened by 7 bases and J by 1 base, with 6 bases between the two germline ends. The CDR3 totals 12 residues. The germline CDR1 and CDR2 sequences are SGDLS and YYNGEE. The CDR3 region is CASRGSGNTIYF. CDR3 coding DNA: TGTGCCAGCCGGGGGTCTGGAAACACCATATATTTT.

The CDR3 coding sequence is TGCGCCAGCAGTGAACTAGCGGGGAGTCAGGGCAATGAGCAGTTCTTC. Translated: CASSELAGSQGNEQFF. V is TRBV10-2 and J is TRBJ2-1, with 10 nucleotides matching TRBD2. The V gene's germline CDR1 is WSHSY and CDR2 SAAADI. The CDR3 is 16 residues long. With V trimmed by 3 bases and J by 6 bases, 8 bases remained unmatched.

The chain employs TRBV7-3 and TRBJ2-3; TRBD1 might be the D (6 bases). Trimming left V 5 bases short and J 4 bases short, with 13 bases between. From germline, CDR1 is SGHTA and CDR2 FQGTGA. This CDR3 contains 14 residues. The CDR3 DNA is TGTGCCAGCAGCCTAGGGGGTAGCGCAGATACGCAGTATTTT. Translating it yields CASSLGGSADTQYF.

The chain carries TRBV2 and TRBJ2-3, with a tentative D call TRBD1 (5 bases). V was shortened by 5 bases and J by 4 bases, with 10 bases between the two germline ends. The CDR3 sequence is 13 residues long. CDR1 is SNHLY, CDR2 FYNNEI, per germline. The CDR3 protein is CASSPPRADTQYF. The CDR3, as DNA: TGTGCCAGCAGTCCTCCCAGGGCAGATACGCAGTATTTT.

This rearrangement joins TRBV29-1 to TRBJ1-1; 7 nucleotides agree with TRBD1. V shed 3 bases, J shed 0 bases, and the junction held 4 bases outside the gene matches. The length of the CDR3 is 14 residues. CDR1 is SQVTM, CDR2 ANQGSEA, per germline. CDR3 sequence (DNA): TGCAGCGTTGAGCGAGACAGGGTGAACACTGAAGCTTTCTTT. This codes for CSVERDRVNTEAFF.

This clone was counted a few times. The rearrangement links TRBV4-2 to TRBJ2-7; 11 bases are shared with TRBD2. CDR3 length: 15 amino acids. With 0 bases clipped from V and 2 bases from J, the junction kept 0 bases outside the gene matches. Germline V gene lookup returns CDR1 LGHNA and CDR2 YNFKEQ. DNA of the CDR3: TGTGCCAGCAGCCAAGATAGCGGGGGGGCCTACGAGCAGTACTTC. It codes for CASSQDSGGAYEQYF.

The CDR3 region is CASSIRDYVLMGDEQFF. The DNA for the CDR3 is TGCGCCAGCAGCATCCGGGACTATGTTTTAATGGGGGATGAGCAGTTCTTC. The chain uses TRBV5-1 and TRBJ2-1, with 7 bases fitting TRBD2. CDR3 length: 17 residues. Germline lookup yields CDR1 SGHRS and CDR2 YFSETQ. The ends lost 4 bases at V and 8 bases at J; junction bases unmatched: 18.

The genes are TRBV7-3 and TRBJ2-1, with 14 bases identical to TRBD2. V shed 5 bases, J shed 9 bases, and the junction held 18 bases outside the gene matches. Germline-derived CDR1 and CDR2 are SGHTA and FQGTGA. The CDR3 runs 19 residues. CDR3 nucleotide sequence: TGTGCCAGCAGCCCCCGGGTACCGGGACTAGCGGGAGCAGGTGGTGAGCAGTTCTTC. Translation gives CASSPRVPGLAGAGGEQFF.

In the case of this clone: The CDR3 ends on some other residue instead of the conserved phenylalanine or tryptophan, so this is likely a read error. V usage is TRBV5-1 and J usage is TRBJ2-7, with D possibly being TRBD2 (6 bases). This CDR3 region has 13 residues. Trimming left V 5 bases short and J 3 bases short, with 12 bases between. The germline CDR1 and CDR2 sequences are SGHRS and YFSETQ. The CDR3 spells CASRRDSVYEQYL. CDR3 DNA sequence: TGCGCCAGCAGGCGGGACTCGGTCTACGAGCAGTACCTC.

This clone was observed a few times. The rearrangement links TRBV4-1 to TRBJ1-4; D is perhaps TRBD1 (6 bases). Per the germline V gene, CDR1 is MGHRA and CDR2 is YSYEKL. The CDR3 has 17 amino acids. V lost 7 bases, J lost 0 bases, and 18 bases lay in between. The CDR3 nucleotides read TGCGCCAGCATCTACAGGGTTGAGGGTGCAACTAATGAAAAACTGTTTTTT. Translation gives CASIYRVEGATNEKLFF.

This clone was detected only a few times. CDR3 sequence reads: CASSEWGTHRGETQYF. The CDR3 region has the DNA TGTGCCAGCAGTGAATGGGGGACTCACCGCGGGGAGACCCAGTACTTC. The chain carries TRBV6-1 and TRBJ2-5, with a tentative D call TRBD2 (6 bases). Trimming stripped 2 bases from V and 5 bases from J, with 18 bases between. The CDR3 sequence is 16 residues long. Germline V gene lookup returns CDR1 MNHNS and CDR2 SASEGT.

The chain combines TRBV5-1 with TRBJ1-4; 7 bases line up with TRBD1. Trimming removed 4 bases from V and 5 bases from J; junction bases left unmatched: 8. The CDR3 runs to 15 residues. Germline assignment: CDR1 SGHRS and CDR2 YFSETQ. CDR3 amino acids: CASSPRDSQNEKLFF. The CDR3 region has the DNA TGCGCCAGCAGCCCCCGGGACAGCCAAAATGAAAAACTGTTTTTT. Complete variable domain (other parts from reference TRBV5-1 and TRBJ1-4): KAGVTQTPRYLIKTRGQQVTLSCSPISGHRSVSWYQQTPGQGLQFLFEYFSETQRNKGNFPGRFSGRQFSNSRSEMNVSTLELGDSALYLCASSPRDSQNEKLFFGSGTQLSVL.